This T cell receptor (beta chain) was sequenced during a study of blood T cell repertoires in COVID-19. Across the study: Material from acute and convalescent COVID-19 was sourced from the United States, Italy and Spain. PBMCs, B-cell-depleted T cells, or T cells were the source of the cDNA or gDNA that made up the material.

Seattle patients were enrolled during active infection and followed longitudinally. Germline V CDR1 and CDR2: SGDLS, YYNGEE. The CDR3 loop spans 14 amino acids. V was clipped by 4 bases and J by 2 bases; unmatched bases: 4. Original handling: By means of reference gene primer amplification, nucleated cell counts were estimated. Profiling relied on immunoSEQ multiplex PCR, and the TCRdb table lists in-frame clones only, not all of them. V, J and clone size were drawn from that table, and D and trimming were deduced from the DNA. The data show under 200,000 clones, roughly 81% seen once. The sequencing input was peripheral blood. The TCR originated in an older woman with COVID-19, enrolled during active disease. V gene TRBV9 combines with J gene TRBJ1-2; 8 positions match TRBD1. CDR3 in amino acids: CASSPGQGNYGYTF. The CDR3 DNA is TGTGCCAGCAGCCCAGGACAGGGAAACTATGGCTACACCTTC.